This TCR beta chain is drawn from a study of OX40 agonist ivuxolimab in advanced cancers. Points from the study as a whole: At 0.1 to 3.0 mg/kg, clonal expansion of CD4+ and CD8+ blood T cells had occurred by week 6. People who partly responded at 0.1-3.0 mg/kg had some of the least clonal expansion seen.

Libraries were prepared by immunoSEQ multiplex PCR; TCRdb keeps only in-frame clonotypes and omits some of them. The repertoire holds around 95,000 clones, approximately 91% seen once, with around 0.16% in the top ten. CDR3 length equals 15 residues. J gave up 1 base and V 3 bases, and 3 bases lay outside the gene matches. Germline CDR1 and CDR2: LNHDA and SQIVND (reference sequence). Of note for this clone: Its antigen is not known.

Sample: CD4+ or CD8+ T cells sorted from blood, taken in a trial of the OX40 agonist ivuxolimab. The TCR was taken from an adult with an advanced solid tumor such as melanoma, head and neck, liver or kidney cancer. V and J are TRBV19 and TRBJ1-1; 9 bases line up with TRBD1. CDR3 DNA: TGTGCCAGTAGTATTACAGGGGGCAGGAACACTGAAGCTTTCTTT. The encoded protein is CASSITGGRNTEAFF.